These T cell receptor beta chains were read from a single sample in a study of T cell responses to AZD1222 COVID-19 vaccine. Method: immunoSEQ multiplex PCR; TCRdb's copy keeps in-frame clones and lacks some. The top ten hold 6.9% of the sample, which has 150,000 to 180,000 clones, about nine tenths seen once. The sample consisted of peripheral blood, taken after recovery from COVID-19. The receptors were gathered from an adult who had recovered from COVID-19. Each CDR3 is given with its conserved first and last residue. The D gene is left open where the match is weak. Clone size is given for some rows only: seen once, a few or many times, or a class if the clone is expanded.

d_call	clone_size	v_call	j_call	cdr3_nt	cdr3_aa
-	-	TRBV18	TRBJ1-2	TGTGCCAGCTCACCACAACTGGGGGCGAGCAACTATGGCTACACCTTC	CASSPQLGASNYGYTF
TRBD2	-	TRBV6-7	TRBJ2-3	TGTGCCAGCAATTTACTCATTAGCGGGGCTATACGAGCGCAGTATTTT	CASNLLISGAIRAQYF
-	-	TRBV10-3	TRBJ2-5	TGTGCCATCAGTGAGGGGAGGGGGAGGGAGACCCAGTACTTC	CAISEGRGRETQYF
-	-	TRBV19	TRBJ2-1	TGTGCCAGTAATCCCAGCGGGCCTTACAATGAGCAGTTCTTC	CASNPSGPYNEQFF
-	-	TRBV14	TRBJ2-1	TGTGCCAGCACCTCGAGTAAGCTGCCTACTTACAATGAGCAGTTCTTC	CASTSSKLPTYNEQFF
TRBD1	once	TRBV18	TRBJ1-2	TGTGCCAGCTCAGACTCGACAGGGGGCGACGGCTACACCTTC	CASSDSTGGDGYTF
-	few	TRBV7-3	TRBJ1-1	TGTGCCAGCAGCTTATCTAGAGGTAACACTGAAGCTTTCTTT	CASSLSRGNTEAFF
TRBD1	-	TRBV11-1	TRBJ2-2	TGTGCCAGCAGCCGGGGACAGGGGACGAACACCGGGGAGCTGTTTTTT	CASSRGQGTNTGELFF
-	-	TRBV7-2	TRBJ2-5	TGTGCCAGCAGCTCTCCGGGACATCAAGAGACCCAGTACTTC	CASSSPGHQETQYF
-	-	TRBV10-3	TRBJ1-6	TGTGCCATCAGTGAGATGAGGGATTCACCCCTCCACTTT	CAISEMRDSPLHF
-	-	TRBV28	TRBJ1-5	TGTGCCAGCATGCTGCTAGGGGCGGATCAGCCCCAGCATTTT	CASMLLGADQPQHF
-	-	TRBV5-1	TRBJ2-7	TGCGCCAGCAGCTTGAAGCTAACCTACGAGCAGTACTTC	CASSLKLTYEQYF
-	-	TRBV19	TRBJ1-4	TGTGCCAGTACCGGAAATGAAAAACTGTTTTTT	CASTGNEKLFF
TRBD1	-	TRBV7-9	TRBJ1-5	TGTGCCAGCAGCTTGTACACCGGGACAGGGGGGCAGCCCCAGCATTTT	CASSLYTGTGGQPQHF
TRBD1	-	TRBV19	TRBJ2-2	TGTGCCAGTAGTAGGGGACAGGGGATCACCGGGGAGCTGTTTTTT	CASSRGQGITGELFF
TRBD1	-	TRBV19	TRBJ1-1	TGTGCCAGTAGTATGGGACAGGGGCGGGTAGCTTTCTTT	CASSMGQGRVAFF
TRBD2	-	TRBV7-9	TRBJ2-1	TGTGCCAGCAGCTCCGATGGCGGGGGGGCGAATGAGCAGTTCTTC	CASSSDGGGANEQFF
-	-	TRBV2	TRBJ2-7	TGTGCCAGCAGTGACCCGAGGGCTCGGAAAAACGAGCAGTACTTC	CASSDPRARKNEQYF
-	-	TRBV24-1	TRBJ1-2	TGTGCCACCAGTGATTTCGGCGGGGAGGGTGGCTACACCTTC	CATSDFGGEGGYTF
TRBD1	-	TRBV27	TRBJ2-7	TGTGCCAGCAGTTCATTAGAAGGGGGCGTGGGGTACGAGCAGTACTTC	CASSSLEGGVGYEQYF
TRBD1	-	TRBV19	TRBJ2-2	TGTGCCAGTAGTATAGGGGGACAGGGGGTGGTATCGAACACCGGGGAGCTGTTTTTT	CASSIGGQGVVSNTGELFF
-	-	TRBV7-2	TRBJ1-2	TGTGCCAGCAGCCTCCTAACAGGGAACTATGGCTACACCTTC	CASSLLTGNYGYTF
-	-	TRBV11-2	TRBJ1-1	TGTGCCAGCACCCTAAGACAGAGCACTGAAGCTTTCTTT	CASTLRQSTEAFF
-	few	TRBV9	TRBJ1-6	TGTGCCAGCAGCGGGGTGATGAGGGCGCCTAATTCACCCCTCCACTTT	CASSGVMRAPNSPLHF
TRBD1	-	TRBV12-3/TRBV12-4	TRBJ2-5	TGTGCCAGCAGTCTACAGGGGTCGGAGACCCAGTACTTC	CASSLQGSETQYF
TRBD1	-	TRBV5-1	TRBJ1-5	TGCGCCAGCAGCTTGGGGGGACAGGGCGGCAATCAGCCCCAGCATTTT	CASSLGGQGGNQPQHF
TRBD2	once	TRBV27	TRBJ2-7	TGTGCCAGCAGTTTAATTGCGGGAGGACCTACGAGCTCCTACGAGCAGTACTTC	CASSLIAGGPTSSYEQYF
-	once	TRBV11-3	TRBJ2-7	TGTGCCAGCAGCTACGGGGATGGGGAGCAGTACTTC	CASSYGDGEQYF
-	-	TRBV6-6	TRBJ2-7	TGTGCCAGCAGATCCCTAGCGGAGCAGTACTTC	CASRSLAEQYF
-	-	TRBV11-2	TRBJ1-2	TGTGCCAGCAGCTTAGATCCACGGGGGAACTATGGCTACACCTTC	CASSLDPRGNYGYTF
-	-	TRBV9	TRBJ2-7	TGTGCCAGCAGCCTTAGCGCGGGGGCCACCTACGAGCAGTACTTC	CASSLSAGATYEQYF
-	-	TRBV10-3	TRBJ1-1	TGTGCCATCAGTGACCTCGATAGGGTTAACACTGAAGCTTTCTTT	CAISDLDRVNTEAFF
-	-	TRBV5-4	TRBJ2-6	TGTGCCAGCAGGAATGGGGACGGACGCTCTGGGGCCAACGTCCTGACTTTC	CASRNGDGRSGANVLTF
-	-	TRBV6-1	TRBJ2-7	TGTGCCAGCAGTGAAGCGCAGAAACTGTCCGAGCAGTACTTC	CASSEAQKLSEQYF
-	-	TRBV28	TRBJ1-5	TGTGCCAGCAGTCGCAAAATGAGCAATCAGCCCCAGCATTTT	CASSRKMSNQPQHF
-	-	TRBV20-1	TRBJ1-1	TGCAGTGCTAGACAACAGCTTGAAGCTTTCTTT	CSARQQLEAFF
-	-	TRBV28	TRBJ1-4	TGTGCCAGCAGTTTTAAGGGGATGAGGGGGAAAGAAAAACTGTTTTTT	CASSFKGMRGKEKLFF
-	-	TRBV11-2	TRBJ2-5	TGTGCCAGCAGCTTCCGGGGGCTTGAGACCCAGTACTTC	CASSFRGLETQYF